These 17 T cell receptor beta chains came from one sample sequenced in a study of blood T cell repertoires in COVID-19 (TCRdb year 2020). The protocol used for the library was the immunoSEQ multiplex PCR assay. TCRdb limited this immuneACCESS table to in-frame rearrangements with V and J called. A share of clones is missing; checked studies link under half to unresolved V genes, and the rest is unexplained. This sample is represented by about 250,000 clones; 84% of them were singletons. Under 5% of the sample belongs to the ten largest clones. Material for sequencing was peripheral blood. These receptors were taken from a man over 45 with active or convalescent COVID-19.

The chain joins TRBV6-5 to TRBJ2-5; no clear D gene. The CDR3 is made up of 14 amino acids. V lost 5 bases and J 5 bases, leaving 15 bases between the germline ends. CDR1 is MNHEY and CDR2 is SVGAGI in the germline V gene. CDR3 region: CASSNRLRWETQYF. CDR3 coding DNA: TGTGCCAGCAGTAACCGACTCCGGTGGGAGACCCAGTACTTC.

This chain joins TRBV14 and TRBJ2-7; D call uncertain. Germline V lookup: CDR1 SGHDN, CDR2 FVKESK. The CDR3 has 12 amino acids. V dropped 4 bases and J dropped 4 bases, with 8 bases sitting between them. CDR3 in DNA: TGTGCCAGCAGCCCCCCCGTTTACGAGCAGTACTTC. Encoded protein: CASSPPVYEQYF.

The chain combines TRBV28 with TRBJ2-1; D remains ambiguous. The CDR3 runs 14 residues. Trimming took off 1 base at V and 7 bases at J, with 11 bases between the two ends. CDR1 MDHEN and CDR2 SYDVKM come from the germline V gene. The DNA of the CDR3 is TGTGCCAGCAGTTTATATACACTAACTAATGAGCAGTTCTTC. It translates to CASSLYTLTNEQFF. Full variable domain (missing parts from reference TRBV28 and TRBJ2-1): DVKVTQSSRYLVKRTGEKVFLECVQDMDHENMFWYRQDPGLGLRLIYFSYDVKMKEKGDIPEGYSVSREKKERFSLILESASTNQTSMYLCASSLYTLTNEQFFGPGTRLTVL.

The gene calls are TRBV7-8 and TRBJ2-5; maybe TRBD1 (7 bases). CDR3 size: 16 residues. Germline lookup yields CDR1 SGHVS and CDR2 FQNEAQ. V was pared by 5 bases and J by 5 bases, with 21 bases between. The CDR3 coding sequence is TGTGCCAGCAGCAAACGGACAGGCCGGAGGGTGGAGACCCAGTACTTC. This sequence encodes CASSKRTGRRVETQYF.

This rearrangement joins TRBV7-3 to TRBJ2-1; weak D call: TRBD2 (5 bases). The V gene lost 2 bases and the J gene lost 9 bases, with 11 bases spanning the gap. CDR1 is SGHTA, CDR2 FQGTGA, per germline. The CDR3 is 13 residues long. The CDR3, as DNA: TGTGCCAGCAGCTTATCTAGCTCTGGTGAGCAGTTCTTC. Protein sequence: CASSLSSSGEQFF. Drawing the rest from reference TRBV7-3 and TRBJ2-1, the complete variable domain is GAGVSQTPSNKVTEKGKYVELRCDPISGHTALYWYRQSLGQGPEFLIYFQGTGAADDSGLPNDRFFAVRPEGSVSTLKIQRTERGDSAVYLCASSLSSSGEQFFGPGTRLTVL.

Remarks on this clone: One end of the junction is discordant with germline, which a read error may explain. The chain employs TRBV6-5 and TRBJ2-3; a possible D gene is TRBD2 (6 bases). Looked up from germline, CDR1 is MNHEY and CDR2 is SVGAGI. This CDR3 contains 15 residues. DNA of the CDR3: TGTGCCAGCAGTTACTCGACACTAGCCACAGATACGCAGTGTTTT. Translating gives CASSYSTLATDTQCF.

This clone was seen a single time. The chain recombines TRBV5-1 with TRBJ2-3, with D possibly TRBD1 on 6 matching bases. The length of the CDR3 is 16 residues. The germline V gene encodes CDR1 SGHRS and CDR2 YFSETQ. V lost 4 bases and J lost 2, with 17 bases in between. The chain's CDR3 is CASSLDRFGVTDTQYF. Written as DNA, the CDR3 is TGCGCCAGCAGCCTAGACAGGTTCGGGGTCACAGATACGCAGTATTTT.

This sequence joins TRBV6-6 and TRBJ2-7, with 11 bases aligning to TRBD2. This CDR3 is 14 amino acids long. Germline V gene sequence: CDR1 MNHNY, CDR2 SVGAGI (reference sequence). V gave up 6 bases and J gave up 6 bases; unmatched junction bases: 7. The chain's CDR3 is CASSLAGGPGEQYF. DNA of the CDR3: TGTGCCAGCAGCTTAGCGGGGGGGCCTGGCGAGCAGTACTTC.

As concerns this clone: At the DNA level, this CDR3 is encoded by other sequences in the same sample as well. The chain links TRBV5-5 to TRBJ1-1, with TRBD1 identical over 8 bases. Germline-derived CDR1 and CDR2 are SGHKS and YYEKEE (reference sequence). V lost 4 bases and J lost 1; bases outside the gene matches: 3. This CDR3 is 14 amino acids long. In DNA, the CDR3 is TGTGCCAGCAGCCTAGGGACAGGGAACACTGAAGCTTTCTTT. It translates to CASSLGTGNTEAFF.

For the CDR3, the DNA is TGCGCCAGCAGCTTGACAGCGGGGGGCACAGATACGCAGTATTTT. Translating gives CASSLTAGGTDTQYF. The chain has TRBV5-1 and TRBJ2-3; 8 nucleotides line up with TRBD2. The V gene's germline CDR1 is SGHRS and CDR2 YFSETQ. Trimming removed 1 base from V and 1 base from J; junction bases left unmatched: 2. This CDR3 region has 15 residues.

The chain carries TRBV28 and TRBJ1-1, with TRBD1 matching 11 bases. Germline V gene sequence: CDR1 MDHEN, CDR2 SYDVKM. V dropped 7 bases and J dropped 1; count of bases not matched to a gene: 11. The CDR3 covers 17 residues. CDR3 bases: TGTGCCAGCAAATTTGGGGACAGGGGGATTGGGAACACTGAAGCTTTCTTT. Encoded protein: CASKFGDRGIGNTEAFF.

This chain links TRBV27 with TRBJ2-3, with 10 bases aligning to TRBD2. The CDR3 is 16 residues long. Losses at the gene ends were 3 bases for V and 6 bases for J; bases not matched to a gene: 9. Germline CDR1 and CDR2: MNHEY and SMNVEV (reference sequence). CDR3 in DNA: TGTGCCAGCAGTTTTAGGTCTAGCGGGGGAGAGGATACGCAGTATTTT. This codes for CASSFRSSGGEDTQYF.

The rearrangement links TRBV2 to TRBJ2-3; 13 bases line up with TRBD2. The germline gives CDR1 SNHLY, CDR2 FYNNEI. The CDR3 covers 18 residues. J was trimmed by 2 bases and V by 4 bases; bases with no gene match: 9. The CDR3 protein is CASSAGWTSGGLTDTQYF. DNA for the CDR3: TGTGCCAGCAGTGCAGGGTGGACTAGCGGGGGCCTCACAGATACGCAGTATTTT.

A note on this clone: Other nucleotide sequences from this sample produce the same CDR3. The V call is TRBV2, the J call TRBJ1-2; 12 bases map to TRBD1. Trimming removed 6 bases from V and 4 bases from J; junction bases left unmatched: 3. The CDR3 extends over 14 amino acids. Germline values: CDR1 SNHLY, CDR2 FYNNEI. Written as DNA, the CDR3 is TGTGCCAGCAGGGGGGACAGGGGGCTCTATGGCTACACCTTC. Protein sequence: CASRGDRGLYGYTF.

The V call is TRBV7-9, the J call TRBJ2-7, with TRBD1 matching over 7 bases. CDR3 length: 14 residues. V shed 0 bases and J 5 bases; nucleotides not matched to a gene: 4. Germline V gene lookup returns CDR1 SEHNR and CDR2 FQNEAQ (reference sequence). The CDR3 nucleotides read TGTGCCAGCAGCTTAGCCCGGGACAGTAACGAGCAGTACTTC. It translates to CASSLARDSNEQYF.

The chain combines TRBV30 with TRBJ2-1, with 9 nucleotides matching TRBD2. J gave up 1 base and V 4 bases, and 5 bases lay outside the gene matches. Germline-derived CDR1 and CDR2 are GTSNPN and SVGIG (reference sequence). The CDR3 has 15 residues. The CDR3 coding sequence is TGTGCCTGGACCCGCGGGGGGGCGTCCTACAATGAGCAGTTCTTC. This translates into CAWTRGGASYNEQFF. Looking up the rest from reference TRBV30 and TRBJ2-1 gives the full variable domain: SQTIHQWPATLVQPVGSPLSLECTVEGTSNPNLYWYRQAAGRGLQLLFYSVGIGQISSEVPQNLSASRPQDRQFILSSKKLLLSDSGFYLCAWTRGGASYNEQFFGPGTRLTVL.

The chain uses TRBV13 and TRBJ2-3; 9 bases line up with TRBD2. CDR1 is PRHDT, CDR2 FYEKMQ, per germline (reference sequence). The CDR3 is made up of 15 amino acids. V lost 5 bases, J lost 3 bases, and 6 bases stayed unmatched. CDR3 sequence: CASSPRGGGTDTQYF. DNA for the CDR3: TGTGCCAGCAGCCCGCGGGGGGGAGGGACAGATACGCAGTATTTT.